This TCR beta chain was observed in a study of blood T cells in healthy people across ages. Overall study findings and caveats: Observed TCR beta diversity per million T cells went down as age went up. This fall followed a roughly linear course with age.

Details on this clonotype: Its matching antigen is unknown.

A second 7 to 11 cycle PCR used barcoded and J-beta primers. TCRdb itself ran the 5' RACE reads through MiXCR, one entry per CDR3 protein. The data contain 1.5 million to 2 million distinct CDR3 sequences, 25% to 30% of them singletons. This clonotype originated in a woman in her twenties or thirties in good health. Sample: blood.

The CDR3 sequence: CASSDPQENGYTF. The CDR3 coding sequence is TGTGCCAGCAGTGACCCCCAGGAGAATGGCTACACCTTC. The chain carries TRBV25-1 and TRBJ1-2, with D uncertain. V was cut by 3 bases and J by 6 bases, with 11 bases left in between. Germline V gene data show CDR1 as MGHDK and CDR2 as SYGVNS. This CDR3 is 13 amino acids long.